This T cell receptor beta chain was recorded in a study of blood T cell repertoires in COVID-19. Study overall: COVID-19 samples from acute and convalescent phases originated in the United States, Italy and Spain. Nucleic acid was either cDNA or gDNA, and it came from T cells, B-cell-depleted T cells, or PBMCs.

The CDR3 consists of 15 residues. V dropped 2 bases and J dropped 3; count of bases not matched to a gene: 3. Germline V lookup: CDR1 SGHDT, CDR2 YYEEEE. Seattle researchers signed up patients amid active infection and tracked them longitudinally. Original analysis: Estimation of nucleated cell counts was performed using reference gene primer amplification. Generated by immunoSEQ multiplex PCR, the TCRdb table keeps only in-frame clones and is missing some. V and J calls and clone size come straight from that table; D and trimming were deduced from the DNA. Counted here are 85,000 to 100,000 clones, roughly 76% occurring once; the ten biggest clones make up less than 6%.

Sample: peripheral blood. The gene calls are TRBV5-6 and TRBJ2-7; 12 nucleotides match TRBD1. The sequence was collected from an elderly man with COVID-19, enrolled during active disease. The CDR3 sequence: CASSFGTGGRYEQYF. The DNA of the CDR3 is TGTGCCAGCAGCTTTGGGACAGGGGGCCGCTACGAGCAGTACTTC.